This T cell receptor (beta chain) was recorded in a study of regulatory T cells in long-lasting Graves disease. To make TCR beta libraries, researchers used iRepertoire HTBI primers and Arm-PCR of CDR3 regions. TCRdb re-called the multiplex PCR reads with MiXCR, one entry per CDR3 protein. There are more than 350,000 distinct CDR3 sequences in the sample; under 15% occur only once, and approximately 16% lies in the top ten. Regarding this clonotype: Its specificity is unknown.

General study points: Possibly, too few samples lowered accuracy. Shared public clonotypes totalled around 2,900 in persistent patients, compared with roughly 970 in new patients. Thyroid tissue went unstudied; only peripheral blood was examined.

The CDR3 totals 15 residues. Per germline, CDR1 ENHRY and CDR2 SYGVKD. Trimming cost V 6 bases and J 4 bases; bases outside gene matches: 11. Time point of the sample: newly diagnosed GD, antithyroid drugs for less than 3 months. Researchers made the TCR library from RNA that was extracted from PBMCs. One endocrinology department in Xi'an, China, was where patients came from. These data were also reused for a study on T cells in Graves' hyperthyroidism and ophthalmopathy.

The V and J genes are TRBV10-3 and TRBJ2-7; 8 nucleotides agree with TRBD1. Sample: peripheral blood mononuclear cells (PBMCs), taken at new diagnosis, from a patient treated with antithyroid drugs. This clonotype was obtained from a woman aged 25 to 39 with Graves disease. This CDR3 reads CAISARRGPGYEQYF. The CDR3 nucleotides read TGTGCCATCAGCGCCCGCAGGGGGCCAGGGTACGAGCAGTACTTC.